Listed here are 20 T cell receptor beta chains from one sample, sequenced in a study of vaccination and CD4 T cells after COVID-19. Treatment given: roughly 10-day PBMC culture with coronavirus spike peptide pools or control peptides (ViraFEST assay). These receptors are not linked to any known antigen. Cultured CD4+ T cells had their DNA profiled by the Oncomine TCR Beta short-read assay. Using its own MiXCR run on the PCR reads, TCRdb lists one record per CDR3 protein. The table records about 18,000 distinct CDR3 sequences, roughly three fifths of them present only once. The input for sequencing was CD4+ T cells from blood, cultured in vitro, taken after SARS-CoV-2 vaccination. The receptors shown here come from a human donor who had recovered from COVID-19.

The chain recombines TRBV7-2 with TRBJ1-6; D call uncertain. With 2 bases removed from V and 8 bases from J, the gap between germline ends came to 10 bases. Germline CDR1 is SGHTA and CDR2 is FQGNSA. This CDR3 spans 14 amino acids. The DNA of the CDR3 is TGTGCCAGCAGCTTACGATCCCTGGATTCACCCCTCCACTTT. Its translation is CASSLRSLDSPLHF.

The CDR3 sequence: CSAPTGSYNSPLHF. The CDR3 DNA sequence: TGCAGTGCACCGACAGGGTCCTATAATTCACCCCTCCACTTT. The chain has TRBV20-1 and TRBJ1-6; TRBD1 matches 7 bases. Germline V CDR1 and CDR2: DFQATT, SNEGSKA (reference sequence). CDR3 length: 14 amino acids. J gave up 1 base and V 6 bases, and 3 bases lay outside the gene matches.

To note about this clonotype: At one end, the junction sequence differs from germline, possibly due to a read error. The gene calls are TRBV7-9 and TRBJ1-1; 7 positions match TRBD1. CDR1 is SEHNR and CDR2 is FQNEAQ in the germline V gene (reference sequence). CDR3 length: 14 amino acids. CDR3 DNA sequence: TGTGCCAGCAGATTAGACAGGGTGAACACTGAAGCTTTCTTT. It yields the protein CASRLDRVNTEAFF.

The J gene is TRBJ1-3, the V gene TRBV20-1; 11 nucleotides line up with TRBD1. Per the germline V gene, CDR1 is DFQATT and CDR2 is SNEGSKA (reference sequence). This CDR3 contains 16 residues. J was trimmed by 3 bases and V by 5 bases; bases with no gene match: 9. The CDR3 DNA follows: TGCAGTGCTGGGGCCCCTGGGACAGGGGGTGGAAACACCATATATTTT. The encoded protein is CSAGAPGTGGGNTIYF.

The V call is TRBV20-1, the J call TRBJ1-1; 8 bases agree with TRBD1. Germline assignment: CDR1 DFQATT and CDR2 SNEGSKA (reference sequence). V dropped 6 bases and J dropped 0; count of bases not matched to a gene: 6. The CDR3 consists of 14 residues. The CDR3 region is CSARKTGVNTEAFF. The CDR3 coding sequence is TGCAGTGCAAGAAAGACAGGGGTGAACACTGAAGCTTTCTTT.

This sequence joins TRBV25-1 and TRBJ1-5; D uncertain. Trimming removed 1 base at V and 3 bases at J, with 7 bases between. The V gene's germline CDR1 is MGHDK and CDR2 SYGVNS. This CDR3 is built from 14 residues. CDR3 region: CASSESQFNQPQHF. CDR3 nucleotides: TGTGCCAGCAGTGAATCCCAGTTCAATCAGCCCCAGCATTTT.

The chain uses TRBV20-1 and TRBJ2-5; TRBD1 agrees at 9 bases. Germline assignment: CDR1 DFQATT and CDR2 SNEGSKA (reference sequence). This CDR3 spans 15 amino acids. V was clipped by 6 bases and J by 3 bases; unmatched bases: 11. The CDR3: CSARKQGAKKETQYF. The CDR3 nucleotides read TGCAGTGCCAGGAAACAGGGGGCAAAAAAAGAGACCCAGTACTTC.

The V and J genes are TRBV15 and TRBJ1-5, with no clear D. Germline CDR1 is LNHNV and CDR2 is YYDKDF (reference sequence). There are 15 residues in the CDR3. Trimming removed 0 bases from V and 8 bases from J, with 14 bases in between. CDR3 sequence (DNA): TGTGCCACCAGCAGAGATTTTTTGGAGGGTGAGCCCCAGCATTTT. Its translation: CATSRDFLEGEPQHF.

J is TRBJ2-5 and V is TRBV11-2, with 12 bases that match TRBD2. J lost 9 bases, V lost 5 bases, and 1 base had no gene match. This CDR3 is built from 12 residues. The germline V gene has CDR1 SGHAT and CDR2 FQNNGV. As DNA, the CDR3 is TGTGCCAGCAGCCTAGCGGGAGGGTCCCAGTACTTC. It translates to CASSLAGGSQYF.

This clonotype has only a few counts. The chain links TRBV12-3 or TRBV12-4 to TRBJ1-6, with 8 positions matching TRBD1. This CDR3 is 14 amino acids long. With V trimmed by 5 bases and J by 7 bases, 4 bases remained unmatched. CDR3 residues: CASSIRDRNSPLHF. As DNA, the CDR3 is TGTGCCAGCAGTATCCGGGACAGGAATTCACCCCTCCACTTT.

There are a few counts of this clonotype. CDR3 in amino acids: CASSPRQGLGSPLHF. CDR3 bases: TGTGCCAGCAGCCCGAGACAGGGTTTGGGTTCACCCCTCCACTTT. The chain links TRBV7-8 to TRBJ1-6; 7 bases map to TRBD1. CDR1 SGHVS and CDR2 FQNEAQ come from the germline V gene. Germline trimming cut 5 bases from V and 9 bases from J; bases unmatched to any gene: 10. The CDR3 extends over 15 amino acids.

The rearrangement uses TRBV10-2 and TRBJ1-5; D possibly corresponds to TRBD1 (5 bases). CDR3 length: 15 amino acids. Germline V gene lookup returns CDR1 WSHSY and CDR2 SAAADI. Trimming took 3 bases from V and 2 from J, leaving 11 bases between them. CDR3 DNA: TGCGCCAGCAGTGACCTAGGGGTTGGCAATCAGCCCCAGCATTTT. It specifies CASSDLGVGNQPQHF.

This chain joins TRBV7-6 and TRBJ2-5; unclear D gene. Germline V gene data show CDR1 as SGHVS and CDR2 as FNYEAQ. This CDR3 contains 18 residues. Trimming removed 7 bases at V and 2 bases at J, with 26 bases between. The CDR3 nucleotides are TGTGCCAGCACCCGCGAACCCAAGACTGGCGGACCACAAGAGACCCAGTACTTC. Translated: CASTREPKTGGPQETQYF.

This clonotype was picked up a small number of times. This chain joins TRBV7-8 and TRBJ1-1; weak D call: TRBD1 (5 bases). The germline V gene has CDR1 SGHVS and CDR2 FQNEAQ. Trimming pared 4 bases from V and 0 bases from J, leaving 6 bases between. This CDR3 is 13 amino acids long. CDR3 amino acids: CASSSTVNTEAFF. DNA of the CDR3: TGTGCCAGCAGCTCGACAGTGAACACTGAAGCTTTCTTT. Together with reference TRBV7-8 and TRBJ1-1, the CDR3 gives the full variable domain: GAGVSQSPRYKVAKRGQDVALRCDPISGHVSLFWYQQALGQGPEFLTYFQNEAQLDKSGLPSDRFFAERPEGSVSTLKIQRTQQEDSAVYLCASSSTVNTEAFFGQGTRLTVV.

This chain joins TRBV9 and TRBJ2-3; D is unclear. V gave up 1 base and J gave up 2 bases, with 5 bases separating them. Per the germline V gene, CDR1 is SGDLS and CDR2 is YYNGEE. The CDR3 has 13 amino acids. CDR3: CASSVTPTDTQYF. The DNA for the CDR3 is TGTGCCAGCAGCGTAACCCCCACAGATACGCAGTATTTT.

The chain has TRBV7-2 and TRBJ2-5; D may match TRBD1 or TRBD2 (7 bases each). Trimming removed 5 bases at V and 5 bases at J, with 18 bases between. The CDR3 runs to 15 residues. Germline V CDR1 and CDR2: SGHTA, FQGNSA. The CDR3 bases are TGTGCCAGCAGCGCCCAGGGGGGGAGTTACGAGACCCAGTACTTC. Its protein is CASSAQGGSYETQYF.

Only a few counts were recorded for this clonotype. This rearrangement joins TRBV20-1 to TRBJ1-5, with TRBD1 matching 9 bases. Losses at the gene ends were 4 bases for V and 4 bases for J; bases not matched to a gene: 14. CDR1 DFQATT and CDR2 SNEGSKA come from the germline V gene (reference sequence). The length of the CDR3 is 17 residues. CDR3 in DNA: TGCAGTGCTATATCGCCCTTGACAGGGGGTGTAAATCAGCCCCAGCATTTT. It translates to CSAISPLTGGVNQPQHF.

J is TRBJ1-5 and V is TRBV12-3 or TRBV12-4, with a possible D match to TRBD1 (6 bases). The V gene lost 5 bases and the J gene lost 7 bases, with 12 bases spanning the gap. The CDR3 length is 13 residues. The CDR3 spells CASSASGAQPQHF. The CDR3 bases are TGTGCCAGCAGTGCCTCGGGGGCCCAGCCCCAGCATTTT.

This chain connects TRBV6-1 to TRBJ1-6; D is undetermined. CDR3 length: 15 residues. The V gene lost 5 bases and the J gene lost 0 bases, with 8 bases spanning the gap. From germline, CDR1 is MNHNS and CDR2 SASEGT. The DNA of the CDR3 is TGTGCCAGCAGTACGAAGGGCTCCTATAATTCACCCCTCCACTTT. Amino acids: CASSTKGSYNSPLHF.

The chain joins TRBV28 to TRBJ1-2; TRBD1 agrees at 7 bases. The CDR3 runs 14 residues. V dropped 6 bases and J dropped 3; count of bases not matched to a gene: 7. In germline, CDR1 is MDHEN, CDR2 SYDVKM. CDR3 nucleotides: TGTGCCAGCAGAACACAGGGGAAGGACTATGGCTACACCTTC. This translates into CASRTQGKDYGYTF.